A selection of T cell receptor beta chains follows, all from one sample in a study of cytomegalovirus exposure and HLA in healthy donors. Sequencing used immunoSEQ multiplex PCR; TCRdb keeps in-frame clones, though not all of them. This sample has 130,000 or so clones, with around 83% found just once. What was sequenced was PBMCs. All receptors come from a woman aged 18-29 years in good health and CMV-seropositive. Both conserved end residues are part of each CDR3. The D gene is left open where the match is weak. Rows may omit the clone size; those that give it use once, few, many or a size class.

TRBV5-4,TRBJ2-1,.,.,CASSYPDITSYNEQFF,TGTGCCAGCAGCTACCCTGACATTACCTCCTACAATGAGCAGTTCTTC
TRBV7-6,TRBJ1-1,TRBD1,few,CASSLGGTGALNTEAFF,TGTGCCAGCAGCTTAGGAGGGACAGGGGCCCTGAACACTGAAGCTTTCTTT
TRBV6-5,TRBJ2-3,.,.,CASSYSGDFTSDTQYF,TGTGCCAGCAGTTACTCGGGGGACTTTACCTCAGATACGCAGTATTTT
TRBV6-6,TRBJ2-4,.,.,CASSYSIGGGSIQYF,TGTGCCAGCAGTTACTCGATCGGCGGTGGAAGCATTCAGTACTTC
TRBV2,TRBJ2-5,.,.,CASRAEGETQYF,TGTGCCAGCAGAGCGGAAGGGGAGACCCAGTACTTC
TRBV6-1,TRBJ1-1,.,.,CASWTLGTEAFF,TGTGCCAGTTGGACACTGGGCACTGAAGCTTTCTTT
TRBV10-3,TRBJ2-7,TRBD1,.,CAITPGGYEQYF,TGTGCCATCACGCCAGGGGGTTACGAGCAGTACTTC
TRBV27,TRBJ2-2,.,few,CASTPGVTGELFF,TGTGCCAGCACCCCGGGAGTCACCGGGGAGCTGTTTTTT
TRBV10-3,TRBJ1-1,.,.,CAISEPYLREMNTEAFF,TGTGCCATCAGTGAGCCTTATCTGAGGGAGATGAACACTGAAGCTTTCTTT
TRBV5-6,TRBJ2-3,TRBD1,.,CASSLVRRGQDTQYF,TGTGCCAGCAGCTTGGTTCGCAGGGGGCAAGATACGCAGTATTTT
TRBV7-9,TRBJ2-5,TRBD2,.,CASSFLAGGETQYF,TGTGCCAGCAGCTTCCTAGCGGGGGGAGAGACCCAGTACTTC
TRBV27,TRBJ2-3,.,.,CASLGGTDTQYF,TGTGCCAGTCTCGGGGGAACAGATACGCAGTATTTT
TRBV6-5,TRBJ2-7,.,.,CASTSSEPYEQYF,TGTGCCAGCACCTCGTCAGAACCCTACGAGCAGTACTTC
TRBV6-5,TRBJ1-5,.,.,CASRRDTNQPQHF,TGTGCCAGCAGGAGGGACACCAATCAGCCCCAGCATTTT
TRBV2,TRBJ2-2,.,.,CASRRLYTGELFF,TGTGCCAGCAGAAGACTATACACCGGGGAGCTGTTTTTT
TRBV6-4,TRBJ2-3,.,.,CASSEGATDTQYF,TGTGCCAGCAGTGAGGGGGCCACAGATACGCAGTATTTT
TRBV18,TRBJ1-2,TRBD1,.,CASSPDRGNYGYTF,TGTGCCAGCTCACCGGACAGGGGCAACTATGGCTACACCTTC
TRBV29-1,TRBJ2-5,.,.,CSATRGAQETQYF,TGCAGCGCTACCCGGGGGGCCCAAGAGACCCAGTACTTC
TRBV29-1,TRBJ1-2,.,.,CSAWAGANYGYTF,TGCAGCGCATGGGCAGGCGCTAACTATGGCTACACCTTC
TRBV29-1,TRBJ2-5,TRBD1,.,CSVEAWTGGGETQYF,TGCAGCGTTGAAGCGTGGACAGGGGGGGGAGAGACCCAGTACTTC
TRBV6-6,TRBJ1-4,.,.,CASSPRTGSNEKLFF,TGTGCCAGCAGCCCCCGGACGGGATCTAATGAAAAACTGTTTTTT
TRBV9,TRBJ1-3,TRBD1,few,CASSDGTGTGNTIYF,TGTGCCAGCAGCGACGGGACAGGGACTGGAAACACCATATATTTT
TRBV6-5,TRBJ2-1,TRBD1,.,CASSYNRGYNEQFF,TGTGCCAGCAGTTACAACAGGGGCTACAATGAGCAGTTCTTC
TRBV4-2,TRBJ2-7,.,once,CASSHGAYEQYF,TGTGCCAGCAGCCACGGGGCCTACGAGCAGTACTTC
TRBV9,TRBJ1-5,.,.,CASSIDGGGNQPQHF,TGTGCCAGCAGCATCGACGGGGGGGGCAATCAGCCCCAGCATTTT
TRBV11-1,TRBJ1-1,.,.,CASSSQGGLEAFF,TGTGCCAGCAGCTCTCAGGGAGGCCTTGAAGCTTTCTTT
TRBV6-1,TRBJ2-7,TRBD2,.,CASSFAGGSYEQYF,TGTGCCAGCAGTTTTGCGGGGGGTTCCTACGAGCAGTACTTC
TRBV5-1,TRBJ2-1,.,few,CASIRDPQYNEQFF,TGCGCCAGCATCCGGGATCCGCAGTACAATGAGCAGTTCTTC
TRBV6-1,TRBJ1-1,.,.,CASSDKGWDTEAFF,TGTGCCAGCAGTGATAAGGGGTGGGACACTGAAGCTTTCTTT
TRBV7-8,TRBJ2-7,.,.,CASSLEGGYEQYF,TGTGCCAGCAGCTTGGAGGGGGGGTACGAGCAGTACTTC
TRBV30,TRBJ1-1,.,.,CAWSVRRENTEAFF,TGTGCCTGGAGTGTACGCAGGGAGAACACTGAAGCTTTCTTT
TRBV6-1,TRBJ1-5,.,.,CASSVQGFSNQPQHF,TGTGCCAGCAGTGTACAGGGATTTAGCAATCAGCCCCAGCATTTT
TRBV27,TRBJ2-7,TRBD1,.,CASSIGTGLSEQYF,TGTGCCAGCAGTATCGGGACAGGGTTATCCGAGCAGTACTTC
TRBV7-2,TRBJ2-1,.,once,CASSLGAGFYNEQFF,TGTGCCAGCAGCTTAGGGGCAGGGTTTTACAATGAGCAGTTCTTC
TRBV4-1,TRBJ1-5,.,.,CASSPRENQPQHF,TGCGCCAGCAGCCCTAGAGAAAATCAGCCCCAGCATTTT
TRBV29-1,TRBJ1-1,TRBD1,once,CSVVTGTNTEAFF,TGCAGCGTCGTGACAGGGACGAACACTGAAGCTTTCTTT
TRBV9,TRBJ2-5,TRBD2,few,CASSPRGGQETQYF,TGTGCCAGCAGCCCCCGCGGGGGCCAAGAGACCCAGTACTTC
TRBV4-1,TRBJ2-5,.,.,CASSQLGLTGETQYF,TGCGCCAGCAGCCAACTGGGGTTAACGGGGGAGACCCAGTACTTC
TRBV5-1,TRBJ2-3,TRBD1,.,CASSLDPGTDQATQYF,TGCGCCAGCAGCTTGGATCCAGGGACAGATCAAGCTACGCAGTATTTT
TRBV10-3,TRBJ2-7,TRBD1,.,CAISTGTGTYEQYF,TGTGCCATCAGTACCGGGACAGGGACCTACGAGCAGTACTTC
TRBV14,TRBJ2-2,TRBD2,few,CASSRGLAGATGELFF,TGTGCCAGCAGCCGAGGACTAGCGGGAGCTACCGGGGAGCTGTTTTTT
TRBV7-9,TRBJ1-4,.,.,CASSLPTEQGFFYEKLFF,TGTGCCAGCAGCTTACCTACGGAACAGGGTTTTTTTTATGAAAAACTGTTTTTT
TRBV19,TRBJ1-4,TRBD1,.,CASSVDREVGKLFF,TGTGCCAGTAGTGTTGACAGGGAGGTGGGAAAACTGTTTTTT
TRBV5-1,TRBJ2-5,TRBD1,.,CASSWGDRDQETQYF,TGCGCCAGCAGCTGGGGGGACAGGGACCAAGAGACCCAGTACTTC
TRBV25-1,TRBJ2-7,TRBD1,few,CASSEMGSGGGEQYF,TGTGCCAGCAGTGAAATGGGGTCAGGGGGCGGCGAGCAGTACTTC
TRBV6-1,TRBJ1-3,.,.,CASSEFGGLNTIYF,TGTGCCAGCAGTGAATTCGGGGGGCTGAACACCATATATTTT
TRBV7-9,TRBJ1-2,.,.,CASSLGQNYGYTF,TGTGCCAGCAGCTTAGGACAAAACTATGGCTACACCTTC
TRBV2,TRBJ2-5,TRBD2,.,CASRLEAGGPETQYF,TGTGCCAGCAGACTAGAGGCGGGGGGGCCGGAGACCCAGTACTTC
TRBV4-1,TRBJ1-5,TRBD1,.,CASSQELGRGGNQPQHF,TGCGCCAGCAGCCAAGAGTTGGGCAGGGGGGGCAATCAGCCCCAGCATTTT
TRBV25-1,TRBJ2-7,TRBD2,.,CASSEFSGGHYYEQYF,TGTGCCAGCAGTGAATTTAGCGGGGGTCACTACTACGAGCAGTACTTC
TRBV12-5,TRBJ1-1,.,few,CASPDGGENEAFF,TGTGCTAGTCCGGACGGTGGGGAGAATGAAGCTTTCTTT
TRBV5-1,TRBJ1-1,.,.,CASSWQGTEAFF,TGCGCCAGCAGCTGGCAGGGAACTGAAGCTTTCTTT
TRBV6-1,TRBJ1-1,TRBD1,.,CASSGTGEFLATEAFF,TGTGCCAGCAGTGGGACAGGGGAATTTTTGGCCACTGAAGCTTTCTTT
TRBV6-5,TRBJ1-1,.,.,CASSFQGPGGTEAFF,TGTGCCAGCAGTTTTCAGGGGCCGGGGGGAACTGAAGCTTTCTTT
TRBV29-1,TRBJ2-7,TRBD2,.,CSVPASGGCEQYF,TGCAGCGTCCCGGCTAGCGGGGGGTGCGAGCAGTACTTC
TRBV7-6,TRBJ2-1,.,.,CASSLAASGSSYNEQFF,TGTGCCAGCAGCTTAGCTGCTTCGGGGTCGTCCTACAATGAGCAGTTCTTC